Listed here are 29 T cell receptor beta chains from one sample, sequenced in a study of T-cell reconstitution after alpha-beta-depleted transplantation in children. Preparation of the TCRbeta library used unique molecular identifiers. MiXCR, applied by TCRdb to the PCR reads, yields one record per CDR3 protein. The sample has some 280,000 distinct CDR3 sequences; more than 9% are singletons. The specimen comprised PBMCs from the stem cell graft donor, sampled from the stem cell graft. The receptors were gathered from a human donor who donated a stem cell graft to a child with SCID.

V is TRBV5-1 and J is TRBJ2-5; 14 bases align to TRBD2. The CDR3 sequence is 15 residues long. Germline values: CDR1 SGHRS, CDR2 YFSETQ. Trimming took 8 bases from V and 2 from J; bases not matched to a gene: 5. The CDR3 DNA is TGCGCCAGTCGGACTAGCGGGGGGACTCAAGAGACCCAGTACTTC. It codes for CASRTSGGTQETQYF.

At least ten counts were recorded for this clonotype. The CDR3 DNA follows: TGTGCCATCGGGGACTTCCTGGGCACTGAAGCTTTCTTT. Translated, it gives CAIGDFLGTEAFF. V is TRBV10-3 and J is TRBJ1-1; D is possibly TRBD1 (5 bases). V was clipped by 8 bases and J by 4 bases, with 14 bases between them. The CDR3 consists of 13 residues. The germline V gene encodes CDR1 ENHRY and CDR2 SYGVKD.

This clonotype was picked up a small number of times. The genes are TRBV15 and TRBJ1-6, with a possible D match to TRBD1 (5 bases). Germline loops: CDR1 LNHNV, CDR2 YYDKDF (reference sequence). The CDR3 spans 16 residues. Trimming took off 1 base at V and 8 bases at J, with 15 bases between the two ends. Here the CDR3 DNA reads TGTGCCACCAGCAGAGCTGGGGAGAAAGGGGATTCACCCCTCCACTTT. Its translation: CATSRAGEKGDSPLHF. The whole variable domain, remainder taken from reference TRBV15 and TRBJ1-6, is DAMVIQNPRYQVTQFGKPVTLSCSQTLNHNVMYWYQQKSSQAPKLLFHYYDKDFNNEADTPDNFQSRRPNTSFCFLDIRSPGLGDTAMYLCATSRAGEKGDSPLHFGNGTRLTVT.

The chain has TRBV12-3 or TRBV12-4 and TRBJ2-7; possibly TRBD1 for D (6 bases). Trimming removed 1 base from V and 0 bases from J, with 13 bases in between. The CDR3 length is 16 residues. The CDR3 is CASSLGGPVGSYEQYF. The CDR3 DNA is TGTGCCAGCAGTTTAGGGGGGCCGGTTGGCTCCTACGAGCAGTACTTC.

This clonotype was counted a few times. The chain uses TRBV29-1 and TRBJ1-1; D possibly corresponds to TRBD1 (5 bases). V was trimmed by 6 bases and J by 12 bases, leaving 20 bases between them. The germline V gene has CDR1 SQVTM and CDR2 ANQGSEA. The CDR3 is made up of 12 amino acids. The CDR3 DNA reads as TGCAGCGTGGGACCCGATCGGGGGAGACCTTTCTTT. Translated: CSVGPDRGRPFF.

This clonotype was detected only a few times. This chain joins TRBV2 and TRBJ2-3; weak D call: TRBD2 (6 bases). Germline lookup yields CDR1 SNHLY and CDR2 FYNNEI. This CDR3 has 12 residues. CDR3 region: CAPGVHTDTQYF. The CDR3 region has the DNA TGTGCTCCGGGGGTCCACACAGATACGCAGTATTTT. The whole variable domain, remainder taken from reference TRBV2 and TRBJ2-3, is EPEVTQTPSHQVTQMGQEVILRCVPISNHLYFYWYRQILGQKVEFLVSFYNNEISEKSEIFDDQFSVERPDGSNFTLKIRSTKLEDSAMYFCAPGVHTDTQYFGPGTRLTVL.

The chain couples TRBV18 to TRBJ2-1; D is ambiguous. Germline V CDR1 and CDR2: KGHSH, LQKENI. Trimming stripped 5 bases from V and 10 bases from J, with 9 bases between. There are 11 residues in the CDR3. Here the CDR3 reads CASSSKEEQFF. The DNA of the CDR3 is TGTGCCAGCTCATCCAAGGAGGAGCAGTTCTTC.

Ten or more counts support this clonotype. The chain is built from TRBV15 and TRBJ2-1, with a possible D match to TRBD2 (6 bases). The CDR3 has 16 residues. Trimming shortened V by 4 bases and J by 7 bases, and 20 bases separated the two germline ends. Per the germline V gene, CDR1 is LNHNV and CDR2 is YYDKDF (reference sequence). CDR3 in amino acids: CATSTIPGLVRNEQFF. CDR3 DNA sequence: TGTGCCACCAGCACGATCCCGGGACTGGTTCGGAATGAGCAGTTCTTC.

The table lists this clonotype with a few counts. This chain connects TRBV7-9 to TRBJ2-7; D possibly corresponds to TRBD1 (5 bases). V was cut by 2 bases and J by 2 bases, with 13 bases left in between. Looked up from germline, CDR1 is SEHNR and CDR2 is FQNEAQ (reference sequence). The CDR3 length is 15 residues. As DNA, the CDR3 is TGTGCCAGCAGCTTAAGTCAGGGTTTAGCCTACGAGCAGTACTTC. Translated, it gives CASSLSQGLAYEQYF.

The sample holds a few counts of this clonotype. The V gene is TRBV7-8, the J gene TRBJ2-1; TRBD2 agrees at 12 bases. CDR1 is SGHVS, CDR2 FQNEAQ, per germline. The trim removed 3 bases at V and 7 bases at J, leaving 10 bases unmatched. This CDR3 has 17 residues. The CDR3 reads CASSLGLAGPRENEQFF. Here the CDR3 DNA reads TGTGCCAGCAGCTTGGGACTAGCGGGCCCACGGGAGAATGAGCAGTTCTTC.

Only a few counts were recorded for this clonotype. The gene calls are TRBV12-3 or TRBV12-4 and TRBJ1-1; D remains ambiguous. Trimming removed 5 bases at V and 1 base at J, with 11 bases between. This CDR3 comprises 14 residues. CDR3 in DNA: TGTGCCAGCAGTCCACCCCCGGGGAACACTGAAGCTTTCTTT. Translated: CASSPPPGNTEAFF.

This clonotype was counted a few times. The chain combines TRBV15 with TRBJ2-3, with D perhaps matching TRBD1 (5 bases). Trimming stripped 3 bases from V and 5 bases from J, with 18 bases between. Looked up from germline, CDR1 is LNHNV and CDR2 is YYDKDF (reference sequence). The CDR3 totals 16 residues. The CDR3 loop is CATSSYGANTEDTQYF. The DNA for the CDR3 is TGTGCCACCAGCAGTTATGGGGCGAACACTGAAGATACGCAGTATTTT.

This clonotype has only a few counts. This chain connects TRBV10-3 to TRBJ2-3, with D possibly TRBD2 on 5 matching bases. Germline V gene data show CDR1 as ENHRY and CDR2 as SYGVKD. Trimming left V 4 bases short and J 2 bases short, with 7 bases between. The CDR3 consists of 13 residues. The CDR3 sequence: CAISGGSTDTQYF. The CDR3 coding sequence is TGTGCCATCAGTGGCGGGTCCACAGATACGCAGTATTTT.

This clonotype was found a few times. This chain joins TRBV12-3 or TRBV12-4 and TRBJ2-2; 7 bases fit TRBD1. The CDR3 sequence is 15 residues long. V trimming: 7 bases; J trimming: 3 bases; junction bases outside the gene matches: 8. The CDR3 region has the DNA TGTGCCAGCAATACACCGGGACAGTACACCGGGGAGCTGTTTTTT. Translation: CASNTPGQYTGELFF.

This clonotype turned up a few times. The chain is built from TRBV3-1 and TRBJ2-5, with 7 bases matching TRBD1. CDR1 is LGHDT, CDR2 YNNKEL, per germline (reference sequence). The CDR3 extends over 15 amino acids. With 0 bases clipped from V and 4 bases from J, the junction kept 5 bases outside the gene matches. The CDR3, as DNA: TGTGCCAGCAGCCAAGAGGTGGGACAGAGAGAGACCCAGTACTTC. This codes for CASSQEVGQRETQYF.

In this sample, this clonotype turned up a few times. The chain employs TRBV12-3 or TRBV12-4 and TRBJ1-1, with D perhaps TRBD1 (5 bases). The CDR3 is 13 amino acids. The V end lost 2 bases, the J end lost 6 bases, and 10 bases lay between the germline ends. Here the CDR3 DNA reads TGTGCCAGCAGTTTACAGGGAAAAGCTGAAGCTTTCTTT. Translation gives CASSLQGKAEAFF.

The CDR3 DNA is TGTGCCATCAGCCTCCGTGGGACGGATGAGCAGTTCTTC. This encodes CAISLRGTDEQFF. The genes are TRBV10-3 and TRBJ2-1, with D perhaps assigned TRBD1 or TRBD2 (5 bases each). There are 13 residues in the CDR3. Trimming took off 6 bases at V and 8 bases at J, with 14 bases between the two ends. The germline V gene encodes CDR1 ENHRY and CDR2 SYGVKD.

The chain links TRBV18 to TRBJ2-7; D remains ambiguous. Per the germline V gene, CDR1 is KGHSH and CDR2 is LQKENI. The CDR3 totals 13 residues. Trimming took 4 bases from V and 2 from J, leaving 9 bases between them. The CDR3, as DNA: TGTGCCAGCTCACGATTATTAACCTACGAGCAGTACTTC. It encodes CASSRLLTYEQYF. Combining the CDR3 with reference TRBV18 and TRBJ2-7 gives the whole variable domain NAGVMQNPRHLVRRRGQEARLRCSPMKGHSHVYWYRQLPEEGLKFMVYLQKENIIDESGMPKERFSAEFPKEGPSILRIQQVVRGDSAAYFCASSRLLTYEQYFGPGTRLTVT.

The V call is TRBV5-6, the J call TRBJ2-3; D not resolved. Germline CDR1 SGHDT, CDR2 YYEEEE. The CDR3 covers 12 residues. Deletions cut 4 bases from V and 7 bases from J, with 10 bases between. This CDR3 reads CASSLKPNTQYF. Here the CDR3 DNA reads TGTGCCAGCAGCCTGAAACCAAATACGCAGTATTTT.

Many counts were recorded for this clonotype. The genes are TRBV4-1 and TRBJ1-5, with D maybe TRBD1 (5 bases). The germline V gene has CDR1 MGHRA and CDR2 YSYEKL. The CDR3 length is 16 residues. The germline V and J ends were trimmed by 0 bases and 0 bases, with 9 bases remaining between them. The CDR3 region is CASSQDGGYSNQPQHF. DNA for the CDR3: TGCGCCAGCAGCCAAGATGGGGGTTATAGCAATCAGCCCCAGCATTTT.

There are many counts of this clonotype. This sequence joins TRBV12-3 or TRBV12-4 and TRBJ1-5; D not certain. The CDR3 is 15 residues long. V dropped 7 bases and J dropped 0 bases, with 13 bases sitting between them. The CDR3 coding sequence is TGTGCCAGCAAACTTGACCCACTTAGCAATCAGCCCCAGCATTTT. Protein: CASKLDPLSNQPQHF.

This clonotype turned up a few times. The chain carries TRBV10-3 and TRBJ2-2, with 10 bases aligning to TRBD1. Germline values: CDR1 ENHRY, CDR2 SYGVKD. V lost 6 bases, J lost 6 bases, and 7 bases stayed unmatched. The CDR3 has 15 residues. In DNA, the CDR3 is TGTGCCATCAGACTAGGGACAGGGGCGGCCGGGGAGCTGTTTTTT. Translated: CAIRLGTGAAGELFF.

The chain couples TRBV27 to TRBJ1-2; 7 nucleotides line up with TRBD1. Per germline, CDR1 MNHEY and CDR2 SMNVEV (reference sequence). V was pared by 6 bases and J by 4 bases, with 5 bases of the junction left unmatched. This CDR3 has 13 residues. The CDR3 spells CASSQGTAYGYTF. CDR3 nucleotide sequence: TGTGCCAGCAGCCAAGGGACAGCCTATGGCTACACCTTC.

V gene TRBV5-1 combines with J gene TRBJ2-7, with 7 positions matching TRBD1. The CDR3 runs 14 residues. Trimming cost V 3 bases and J 4 bases; bases outside gene matches: 7. CDR1 and CDR2 from the germline V gene are SGHRS and YFSETQ. The CDR3 nucleotides are TGCGCCAGCAGCTCCTCGACAGGGAGATACGAGCAGTACTTC. Amino acids: CASSSSTGRYEQYF.

This clonotype was detected many times. The genes are TRBV12-3 or TRBV12-4 and TRBJ1-5, with D perhaps TRBD1 (5 bases). Trimming removed 7 bases at V and 5 bases at J, with 21 bases between. The CDR3 runs to 16 residues. CDR3 amino acids: CASTQSQQGGYQPQHF. CDR3 DNA sequence: TGTGCCAGCACCCAATCCCAGCAGGGTGGCTATCAGCCCCAGCATTTT.

This clonotype was seen a few times. The genes are TRBV7-2 and TRBJ2-1, with 9 bases identical to TRBD1. Trimming cost V 1 base and J 7 bases; bases outside gene matches: 8. This CDR3 spans 16 amino acids. Germline V gene sequence: CDR1 SGHTA, CDR2 FQGNSA. The CDR3 reads CASSLVGTGSVNEQFF. CDR3 DNA: TGTGCCAGCAGCTTAGTCGGGACAGGGAGTGTGAATGAGCAGTTCTTC.

This clonotype was seen ten or more times. The rearrangement joins TRBV12-3 or TRBV12-4 to TRBJ2-2; the match to TRBD2 covers 8 bases. The CDR3 loop spans 15 amino acids. V was pared by 7 bases and J by 6 bases, with 10 bases of the junction left unmatched. The CDR3: CASTDGGGHPGELFF. In DNA, the CDR3 is TGTGCCAGCACCGACGGGGGGGGACACCCCGGGGAGCTGTTTTTT.

The chain has TRBV6-2 or TRBV6-3 and TRBJ2-7; 7 positions match TRBD1. Germline loops: CDR1 MNHEY, CDR2 SVGEGT. The CDR3 has 15 residues. The ends lost 6 bases at V and 0 bases at J; junction bases unmatched: 8. CDR3 loop: CASRTTGKSSYEQYF. In DNA form, the CDR3 reads TGTGCCAGCAGAACGACAGGGAAAAGCTCCTACGAGCAGTACTTC.

This clonotype appeared a few times. V gene TRBV20-1 combines with J gene TRBJ2-7; 7 bases align to TRBD1. With 3 bases clipped from V and 0 bases from J, the junction kept 2 bases outside the gene matches. CDR3 size: 13 residues. Germline loops: CDR1 DFQATT, CDR2 SNEGSKA (reference sequence). For the CDR3, the DNA is TGCAGTGCTAGCGACAGGGACTCCTACGAGCAGTACTTC. Translated, it gives CSASDRDSYEQYF.